One and the same sample provided the 32 T cell receptor beta chains below, sequenced in a study of Graves' ophthalmopathy and Graves' hyperthyroidism. Amplification targeted the TCR beta CDR3 regions, with RNA transcripts as the source material. Second-round multiplex PCR came after a first-round RT-PCR that employed HTBI primers. One entry per CDR3 protein, called by TCRdb with MiXCR from the multiplex PCR reads. The sample consists of 150,000 to 200,000 distinct CDR3 sequences, approximately 40% of them appearing once. Sequenced input: peripheral blood. The receptors shown here come from a man aged 30-40 years with Graves' ophthalmopathy.

This clonotype was counted many times. The V call is TRBV6-1, the J call TRBJ2-7; D possibly matches TRBD1 or TRBD2 (5 bases each). The germline CDR1 and CDR2 sequences are MNHNS and SASEGT. The V end was cut by 4 bases, the J end by 1 base, with 11 bases between. The CDR3 has 14 amino acids. In DNA, the CDR3 is TGTGCCAGCAGTGCCAGGGACGGTTCCTACGAGCAGTACTTC. Translating gives CASSARDGSYEQYF.

The table lists this clonotype with many counts. At one end, the junction sequence differs from germline, possibly due to a read error. The chain has TRBV20-1 and TRBJ1-1, with unresolved D. There are 13 residues in the CDR3. The germline gives CDR1 DFQATT, CDR2 SNEGSKA (reference sequence). CDR3 in amino acids: CSARDDAAPKALF. CDR3 nucleotide sequence: TGCAGTGCTAGAGATGACGCGGCGCCAAAAGCTCTCTTT.

The chain is built from TRBV6-2 or TRBV6-3 and TRBJ2-5; 11 positions match TRBD1. The length of the CDR3 is 15 residues. The V gene's germline CDR1 is MNHEY and CDR2 SVGEGT. V was pared by 1 base and J by 2 bases, with 0 bases of the junction left unmatched. The CDR3 nucleotides read TGTGCCAGCAGTTACTGGGACAGGGGGCAAGAGACCCAGTACTTC. It specifies CASSYWDRGQETQYF.

A word on this clonotype: A read error is possible here, since a much larger clone lies one base away. The chain uses TRBV9 and TRBJ2-2; tentative D call: TRBD1 (6 bases). Per germline, CDR1 SGDLS and CDR2 YYNGEE. This CDR3 spans 15 amino acids. The CDR3 reads CAGSVESGETGELFF. CDR3 nucleotides: TGTGCCGGCAGCGTAGAGTCAGGGGAAACCGGGGAGCTGTTTTTT.

There are a few counts of this clonotype. The gene calls are TRBV12-3 or TRBV12-4 and TRBJ2-5; D is perhaps TRBD1 or TRBD2 (6 bases each). V lost 7 bases to trimming and J lost 5 bases, with 11 bases between them. The CDR3 has 12 residues. CDR3 bases: TGTGCCAGCACCCAGGGGAGGGAGACCCAGTACTTC. It encodes CASTQGRETQYF.

The rearrangement links TRBV28 to TRBJ2-7, with 11 nucleotides matching TRBD1. J lost 6 bases, V lost 4 bases, and 5 bases had no gene match. Germline lookup yields CDR1 MDHEN and CDR2 SYDVKM. The CDR3 contains 14 residues. The CDR3 spells CASSSTDRGREQYF. For the CDR3, the DNA is TGTGCCAGCAGTTCGACGGACAGGGGGCGCGAGCAGTACTTC.

The genes are TRBV19 and TRBJ1-1; 9 bases align to TRBD1. Trimming took 7 bases from V and 4 from J; bases not matched to a gene: 4. The CDR3 is made up of 13 amino acids. Germline CDR1 and CDR2: LNHDA and SQIVND (reference sequence). In DNA form, the CDR3 reads TGTGCCAGTACTGTGACAGGGGGCACTGAAGCTTTCTTT. This codes for CASTVTGGTEAFF.

This clonotype was counted ten times or more. This sequence joins TRBV7-2 and TRBJ1-5, with a tentative D call TRBD1 (5 bases). Deletions cut 1 base from V and 6 bases from J, with 10 bases between. The CDR3 totals 14 residues. The germline gives CDR1 SGHTA, CDR2 FQGNSA. The CDR3 loop reads CASSLVGQGQPQHF. The CDR3 nucleotides read TGTGCCAGCAGCTTAGTCGGTCAGGGTCAGCCCCAGCATTTT.

This clonotype was counted many times. This chain joins TRBV7-2 and TRBJ1-5; D not resolved. The CDR3 totals 14 residues. Trimming took off 5 bases at V and 4 bases at J, with 12 bases between the two ends. From germline, CDR1 is SGHTA and CDR2 FQGNSA. This chain's CDR3 is CASSPWSLNQPQHF. CDR3 nucleotides: TGTGCCAGCAGCCCCTGGTCCCTTAATCAGCCCCAGCATTTT.

Comment on this clonotype: Given the absence of the conserved phenylalanine or tryptophan at the CDR3 end, a read error is likely. The DNA is omitted, as the CDR3 cannot be located on it reliably, and the CDR3 follows TCRdb's listing. The chain employs TRBV7-8 and TRBJ1-3. The germline V gene encodes CDR1 SGHVS and CDR2 FQNEAQ. The CDR3 is made up of 11 amino acids, end residues included. CDR3: CASSLVGRESV.

The sample holds many counts of this clonotype. This chain links TRBV27 with TRBJ1-5, with a possible D match to TRBD1 (6 bases). In germline, CDR1 is MNHEY, CDR2 SMNVEV (reference sequence). This CDR3 contains 15 residues. V was pared by 5 bases and J by 5 bases, with 16 bases between. The CDR3 spells CASSPPDRNHQPQHF. CDR3 DNA sequence: TGTGCCAGCAGTCCCCCTGACAGGAATCATCAGCCCCAGCATTTT.

This clonotype was recorded once. V is TRBV12-3 or TRBV12-4 and J is TRBJ1-5, with a possible D match to TRBD1 (5 bases). The V gene lost 5 bases and the J gene lost 5 bases, with 16 bases spanning the gap. This CDR3 is 15 amino acids long. This chain's CDR3 is CASSLSGGVDQPQHF. As DNA, the CDR3 is TGTGCCAGCAGTCTTTCGGGGGGAGTGGATCAGCCCCAGCATTTT.

This clonotype was observed a single time. The V gene is TRBV19, the J gene TRBJ2-5; 9 bases align to TRBD2. Trimming removed 6 bases from V and 4 bases from J; junction bases left unmatched: 9. CDR1 is LNHDA and CDR2 is SQIVND in the germline V gene (reference sequence). The CDR3 is made up of 15 amino acids. CDR3 sequence reads: CASRSQREEAETQYF. The CDR3 nucleotides are TGTGCCAGTAGATCGCAGCGGGAGGAGGCAGAGACCCAGTACTTC.

This clonotype has only one observation. The chain links TRBV20-1 to TRBJ2-5; D may be TRBD1 (6 bases). The CDR3 has 13 amino acids. V shed 6 bases and J shed 5 bases, with 16 bases lying between them. Germline V lookup: CDR1 DFQATT, CDR2 SNEGSKA (reference sequence). Here the CDR3 DNA reads TGCAGTGCCGAAGACGACAGGTCGGAGACCCAGTACTTC. This gives the protein CSAEDDRSETQYF.

This clonotype was recorded many times. The CDR3: CASSPWDRQETQYF. In DNA form, the CDR3 reads TGTGCCAGCAGTCCGTGGGACAGGCAAGAGACCCAGTACTTC. V is TRBV6-5 and J is TRBJ2-5; TRBD1 agrees at 8 bases. J was trimmed by 2 bases and V by 5 bases; bases with no gene match: 4. The CDR3 has 14 residues. Per the germline V gene, CDR1 is MNHEY and CDR2 is SVGAGI.

This clonotype was picked up a small number of times. This sequence joins TRBV6-5 and TRBJ2-2, with D maybe TRBD1 (5 bases). CDR1 is MNHEY and CDR2 is SVGAGI in the germline V gene. Trimming cost V 0 bases and J 4 bases, with 9 bases left between them. There are 15 residues in the CDR3. This CDR3 is CASSYSGLGTGELFF. The CDR3 DNA reads as TGTGCCAGCAGTTACTCGGGGCTGGGCACCGGGGAGCTGTTTTTT.

The chain is built from TRBV19 and TRBJ2-5; 8 bases align to TRBD1. The CDR3 runs to 12 residues. From germline, CDR1 is LNHDA and CDR2 SQIVND (reference sequence). V shed 6 bases, J shed 9 bases, and the junction held 6 bases outside the gene matches. The CDR3 is CASSGQGESQYF. CDR3 in DNA: TGTGCCAGTAGCGGACAGGGTGAATCCCAGTACTTC.

There are many counts of this clonotype. The genes are TRBV12-3 or TRBV12-4 and TRBJ2-7; 7 bases are a match to TRBD1. The CDR3 is 19 amino acids. V dropped 2 bases and J dropped 3; count of bases not matched to a gene: 19. The DNA of the CDR3 is TGTGCCAGCAGTTTACAACCCCCCTCAAACAGGGGCTTTAACTACGAGCAGTACTTC. Protein product: CASSLQPPSNRGFNYEQYF.

This clonotype has at least ten counts. The chain carries TRBV28 and TRBJ1-5; a possible D gene is TRBD1 (5 bases). The germline gives CDR1 MDHEN, CDR2 SYDVKM. This CDR3 region has 14 residues. Deletions cut 8 bases from V and 3 bases from J, with 14 bases between. CDR3 nucleotides: TGTGCCAGCGCCAGGGACCTCTTCAATCAGCCCCAGCATTTT. It codes for CASARDLFNQPQHF.

This CDR3 reads CAWSQRDRGNGELFF. The CDR3 DNA follows: TGTGCCTGGAGTCAAAGGGACAGGGGGAACGGGGAGCTGTTTTTT. The chain joins TRBV30 to TRBJ2-2, with TRBD1 identical over 11 bases. The trim removed 2 bases at V and 7 bases at J, leaving 6 bases unmatched. Germline V CDR1 and CDR2: GTSNPN, SVGIG (reference sequence). This CDR3 spans 15 amino acids.

This clonotype has only a few counts. The chain couples TRBV12-3 or TRBV12-4 to TRBJ1-6; D perhaps matches TRBD1 (6 bases). This CDR3 is built from 16 residues. The germline V and J ends were trimmed by 3 bases and 7 bases, with 16 bases remaining between them. For the CDR3, the DNA is TGTGCCAGCAGTTTGGAGCTCTCGGGGGCCAATTCACCCCTCCACTTT. Its protein product is CASSLELSGANSPLHF.

This clonotype was seen ten or more times. V is TRBV4-2 and J is TRBJ2-7; 9 bases agree with TRBD2. CDR1 and CDR2 (germline): LGHNA, YNFKEQ. V shed 2 bases, J shed 3 bases, and the junction held 8 bases outside the gene matches. The CDR3 totals 16 residues. This CDR3 is CASSQQTGTSSYEQYF. The CDR3 DNA follows: TGTGCCAGCAGCCAACAAACCGGGACTAGCAGCTACGAGCAGTACTTC.

This clonotype has a count of ten or more. The V call is TRBV12-3 or TRBV12-4, the J call TRBJ2-7; tentatively, D is TRBD1 (7 bases). V gave up 6 bases and J gave up 1 base, with 13 bases separating them. The CDR3 is 14 residues long. The CDR3 loop is CASSPQGGSYEQYF. DNA of the CDR3: TGTGCCAGCAGCCCCCAGGGGGGTTCCTACGAGCAGTACTTC.

The V and J genes are TRBV19 and TRBJ2-2, with TRBD1 matching over 8 bases. Trimming cost V 0 bases and J 5 bases; bases outside gene matches: 8. The CDR3 is made up of 17 amino acids. Germline lookup yields CDR1 LNHDA and CDR2 SQIVND (reference sequence). This CDR3 reads CASSIDPDRGWTGELFF. The DNA of the CDR3 is TGTGCCAGTAGTATAGATCCCGACAGGGGTTGGACCGGGGAGCTGTTTTTT.

The V call is TRBV28, the J call TRBJ2-7; unclear D gene. The CDR3 consists of 13 residues. Germline assignment: CDR1 MDHEN and CDR2 SYDVKM. Between the trimmed V and J ends, which lost 6 bases and 6 bases, there was a span of 15 bases. The CDR3 here is CASSQTSVGEQYF. The CDR3 bases are TGTGCCAGCAGCCAAACCTCTGTGGGCGAGCAGTACTTC.

The chain is built from TRBV7-2 and TRBJ1-2; perhaps TRBD1 as D (5 bases). The CDR3 runs to 13 residues. The V gene's germline CDR1 is SGHTA and CDR2 FQGNSA. Trimming stripped 1 base from V and 4 bases from J, with 7 bases between. CDR3 sequence reads: CASSLGGFYGYTF. The CDR3 DNA sequence: TGTGCCAGCAGCTTAGGGGGGTTCTATGGCTACACCTTC.

This clonotype was counted ten times or more. This chain joins TRBV27 and TRBJ2-7; D might be TRBD1 or TRBD2, each matching 5 bases. The V gene lost 2 bases and the J gene lost 6 bases, with 14 bases spanning the gap. Germline CDR1 MNHEY, CDR2 SMNVEV (reference sequence). The CDR3 is 14 amino acids. CDR3 in DNA: TGTGCCAGCAGTTTAGGGTCAGGGAGAAGCGAGCAGTACTTC. As protein: CASSLGSGRSEQYF.

This clonotype was observed many times. This rearrangement joins TRBV27 to TRBJ2-5; TRBD1 matches 8 bases. The V and J ends lost 8 bases and 5 bases, in that order; junction bases with no gene match: 10. From germline, CDR1 is MNHEY and CDR2 SMNVEV (reference sequence). This CDR3 region has 14 residues. The CDR3 DNA is TGTGCCAGCGGTGGACAGGGTCGTGGGGAGACCCAGTACTTC. Its protein is CASGGQGRGETQYF.

J is TRBJ2-7 and V is TRBV14, with 7 bases lining up with TRBD2. Germline-derived CDR1 and CDR2 are SGHDN and FVKESK. J was trimmed by 6 bases and V by 8 bases; bases with no gene match: 4. The length of the CDR3 is 11 residues. The CDR3 sequence is CASSGGSEQYF. CDR3 sequence (DNA): TGTGCCAGCTCGGGGGGAAGCGAGCAGTACTTC.

This clonotype was seen repeatedly, ten times or more. A read error is likely, as this CDR3 ends without the conserved phenylalanine or tryptophan. The genes are TRBV12-3 or TRBV12-4 and TRBJ2-7; no reliable D call. Between the trimmed V and J ends, which lost 1 base and 2 bases, there was a span of 18 bases. The CDR3 totals 17 residues. This chain's CDR3 is CASSLEGIYISPYEQYL. In nucleotides, the CDR3 is TGTGCCAGCAGTTTAGAGGGAATATATATCTCTCCCTACGAGCAGTACCTC.

The V call is TRBV11-1, the J call TRBJ2-7; D is ambiguous. Germline V gene lookup returns CDR1 SGHAT and CDR2 FQDESV (reference sequence). V gave up 5 bases and J gave up 3 bases, with 20 bases separating them. The CDR3 runs to 16 residues. The CDR3 bases are TGTGCCAGCAGCAACCCCCGCAAAACAGTTTTCTACGAGCAGTACTTC. Translation gives CASSNPRKTVFYEQYF. The variable domain in full, with the rest retrieved from reference TRBV11-1 and TRBJ2-7, is EAEVAQSPRYKITEKSQAVAFWCDPISGHATLYWYRQILGQGPELLVQFQDESVVDDSQLPKDRFSAERLKGVDSTLKIQPAELGDSAMYLCASSNPRKTVFYEQYFGPGTRLTVT.

This clonotype was detected many times. The chain carries TRBV6-2 or TRBV6-3 and TRBJ1-1; no definite D call. Germline V CDR1 and CDR2: MNHEY, SVGEGT. V shed 2 bases and J shed 1 base, with 8 bases lying between them. The CDR3 is made up of 14 amino acids. The CDR3 coding sequence is TGTGCCAGCAGTTACCTAGCTGGGAACACTGAAGCTTTCTTT. Its protein product is CASSYLAGNTEAFF.